These 8 T cell receptor beta chains were all obtained from the same sample, sequenced in a study of T cells in Graves' hyperthyroidism and ophthalmopathy. TCR beta CDR3 region amplification was performed from RNA transcripts. First-round RT-PCR of the TCR CDR3 relied on the HTBI primer set. TCRdb analysed the multiplex PCR reads with MiXCR anew, one entry per CDR3 protein. There are hundreds of thousands of distinct CDR3 sequences in the sample; about 14% occur only once, and about an eighth lies in the top ten. The sequenced sample consisted of blood. Receptor source: a woman aged 45-65 years with Graves' ophthalmopathy.

A few counts support this clonotype. The CDR3 coding sequence is TGTGCCAGCCTGTACGACAGAAGGACCGGGGAGCTGTTTTTT. It is translated as CASLYDRRTGELFF. This rearrangement joins TRBV28 to TRBJ2-2; tentative D call: TRBD1 (5 bases). In germline, CDR1 is MDHEN, CDR2 SYDVKM. Trimming cost V 8 bases and J 5 bases, with 15 bases left between them. The CDR3 runs to 14 residues.

This clonotype was seen at least ten times. The CDR3, as DNA: TGTGCCAGCAGTTTTCACAGCTCTGGAAACACCATATATTTT. It specifies CASSFHSSGNTIYF. The rearrangement uses TRBV12-3 or TRBV12-4 and TRBJ1-3; no firm D call. The CDR3 runs 14 residues. The V end lost 3 bases, the J end lost 0 bases, and 6 bases lay between the germline ends.

This clonotype has a count of ten or more. J is TRBJ2-1 and V is TRBV28; 8 nucleotides match TRBD1. The CDR3 has 15 amino acids. J was trimmed by 4 bases and V by 7 bases; bases with no gene match: 9. CDR1 MDHEN and CDR2 SYDVKM come from the germline V gene. CDR3 amino acids: CASILTDRGYNEQFF. The CDR3 DNA sequence: TGTGCCAGCATTCTAACTGACAGGGGTTACAATGAGCAGTTCTTC.

This clonotype was counted ten times or more. This chain links TRBV20-1 with TRBJ1-5; possible D gene TRBD1, 5 bases. This CDR3 comprises 13 residues. The V gene lost 4 bases and the J gene lost 7 bases, with 14 bases spanning the gap. Germline CDR1 DFQATT, CDR2 SNEGSKA (reference sequence). In DNA form, the CDR3 reads TGCAGTGCTACGATAGGGGTAGCACAGCCCCAGCATTTT. Encoded protein: CSATIGVAQPQHF.

The rearrangement joins TRBV7-6 to TRBJ2-2; 10 bases map to TRBD2. The V segment lost 5 bases and the J segment 7 bases; nucleotides outside the gene matches: 7. CDR1 is SGHVS and CDR2 is FNYEAQ in the germline V gene. This CDR3 contains 15 residues. The CDR3 reads CASSLLAGAVGELFF. As DNA, the CDR3 is TGTGCCAGCAGCCTCCTAGCGGGAGCGGTCGGGGAGCTGTTTTTT.

This clonotype turned up a few times. This chain uses TRBV11-3 with TRBJ1-3, with TRBD1 as a possible D gene (6 bases). V lost 3 bases to trimming and J lost 0 bases, with 15 bases between them. The length of the CDR3 is 17 residues. CDR1 SGHNT and CDR2 YENEEA come from the germline V gene. CDR3 in DNA: TGTGCCAGCAGCTTGGACAGCCCTAATAGCTCTGGAAACACCATATATTTT. Its protein product is CASSLDSPNSSGNTIYF.

The table lists this clonotype with many counts. The rearrangement links TRBV20-1 to TRBJ2-1, with 9 bases matching TRBD1. CDR3 length: 15 residues. Unmatched junction bases numbered 10, after V lost 5 bases and J lost 5 bases. Germline V gives CDR1 DFQATT, CDR2 SNEGSKA (reference sequence). The CDR3 loop is CSARHRDRDDNEQFF. CDR3 coding DNA: TGCAGTGCTCGGCACCGGGACAGGGACGACAATGAGCAGTTCTTC.

The chain employs TRBV6-2 or TRBV6-3 and TRBJ2-1; D is ambiguous. In germline, CDR1 is MNHEY, CDR2 SVGEGT. This CDR3 region has 15 residues. Trimming took 0 bases from V and 6 from J, leaving 12 bases between them. The CDR3 reads CASSYSILYGNEQFF. In DNA, the CDR3 is TGTGCCAGCAGTTACTCGATTTTGTACGGCAATGAGCAGTTCTTC.